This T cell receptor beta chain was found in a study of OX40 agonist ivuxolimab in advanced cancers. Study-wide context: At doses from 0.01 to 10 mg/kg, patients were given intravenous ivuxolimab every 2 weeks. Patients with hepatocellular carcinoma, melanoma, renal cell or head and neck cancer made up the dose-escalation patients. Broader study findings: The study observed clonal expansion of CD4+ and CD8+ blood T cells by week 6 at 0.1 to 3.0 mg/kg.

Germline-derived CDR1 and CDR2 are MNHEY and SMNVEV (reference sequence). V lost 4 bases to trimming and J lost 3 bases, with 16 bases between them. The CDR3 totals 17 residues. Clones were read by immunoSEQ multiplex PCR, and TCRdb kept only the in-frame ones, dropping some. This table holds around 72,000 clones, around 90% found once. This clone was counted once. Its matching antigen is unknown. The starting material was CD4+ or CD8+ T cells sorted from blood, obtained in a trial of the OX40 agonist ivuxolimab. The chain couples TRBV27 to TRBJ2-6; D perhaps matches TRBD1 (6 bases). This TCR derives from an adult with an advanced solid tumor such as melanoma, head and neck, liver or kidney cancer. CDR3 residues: CASSSSTGRIGANVLTF. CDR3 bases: TGTGCCAGCAGTTCGTCGACAGGTAGGATTGGGGCCAACGTCCTGACTTTC.